These 8 T cell receptor beta chains share one sample of origin, sequenced in a study of blood T cell repertoires in COVID-19. Sequencing was performed with immunoSEQ multiplex PCR; in TCRdb, only in-frame clones are kept and a portion is missing. The sample contains just over 250,000 clones, 86% of which appear only once. The sample was peripheral blood. The source of these receptors is a man aged 40-49 years who had recovered from COVID-19.

This clone has just one count. The chain combines TRBV9 with TRBJ1-4; possible D gene TRBD1, 5 bases. V gave up 0 bases and J gave up 2 bases, with 5 bases separating them. CDR3 length equals 14 residues. In germline, CDR1 is SGDLS, CDR2 YYNGEE. CDR3 sequence (DNA): TGTGCCAGCAGCGTAGCAGGGACTAATGAAAAACTGTTTTTT. This sequence encodes CASSVAGTNEKLFF. The full variable domain, with the rest looked up from reference TRBV9 and TRBJ1-4, is DSGVTQTPKHLITATGQRVTLRCSPRSGDLSVYWYQQSLDQGLQFLIQYYNGEERAKGNILERFSAQQFPDLHSELNLSSLELGDSALYFCASSVAGTNEKLFFGSGTQLSVL.

This clone was picked up one time. The chain links TRBV5-1 to TRBJ2-1; 7 bases fit TRBD2. This CDR3 spans 15 amino acids. Germline CDR1 SGHRS, CDR2 YFSETQ. J lost 2 bases, V lost 0 bases, and 2 bases had no gene match. CDR3 in DNA: TGCGCCAGCAGCTTGGTCAGCGGGACCTACAATGAGCAGTTCTTC. It codes for CASSLVSGTYNEQFF.

This clone was detected only once. This sequence joins TRBV30 and TRBJ2-1; D is perhaps TRBD1 (5 bases). CDR1 GTSNPN and CDR2 SVGIG come from the germline V gene (reference sequence). The CDR3 totals 14 residues. Trimming removed 4 bases from V and 6 bases from J, with 16 bases in between. The CDR3 region has the DNA TGTGCCTGGAATGTCTGGGGCGCAAGCAATGAGCAGTTCTTC. Residues: CAWNVWGASNEQFF. Looking up the rest from reference TRBV30 and TRBJ2-1 gives the full variable domain: SQTIHQWPATLVQPVGSPLSLECTVEGTSNPNLYWYRQAAGRGLQLLFYSVGIGQISSEVPQNLSASRPQDRQFILSSKKLLLSDSGFYLCAWNVWGASNEQFFGPGTRLTVL.

This sequence joins TRBV7-9 and TRBJ2-2; a possible D gene is TRBD2 (6 bases). The CDR3 runs to 16 residues. The V end was cut by 5 bases, the J end by 2 bases, with 15 bases between. Germline V gene lookup returns CDR1 SEHNR and CDR2 FQNEAQ (reference sequence). The CDR3 coding sequence is TGTGCCAGCAGCCGACGACTAGGGAGAAACACCGGGGAGCTGTTTTTT. This encodes CASSRRLGRNTGELFF.

This clone was seen more than once but under ten times. The chain combines TRBV5-6 with TRBJ2-7, with D tentatively TRBD1 (6 bases). The length of the CDR3 is 13 residues. Trimming took 0 bases from V and 6 from J, leaving 10 bases between them. The germline V gene encodes CDR1 SGHDT and CDR2 YYEEEE. The CDR3: CASSLAGEGEQYF. In DNA form, the CDR3 reads TGTGCCAGCAGCTTGGCAGGGGAAGGCGAGCAGTACTTC.

The V call is TRBV5-4, the J call TRBJ1-2; D gene ambiguous. V was clipped by 2 bases and J by 8 bases, with 19 bases between them. The CDR3 consists of 15 residues. Germline V gene lookup returns CDR1 SGHNT and CDR2 YYREEE (reference sequence). The CDR3 sequence is CASSLTQRDSPGYTF. The CDR3, as DNA: TGTGCCAGCAGCTTAACTCAACGAGACTCGCCCGGCTACACCTTC.

The chain is built from TRBV27 and TRBJ1-1; TRBD1 matches at 8 bases. Germline CDR1 and CDR2: MNHEY and SMNVEV (reference sequence). Germline trimming cut 8 bases from V and 0 bases from J; bases unmatched to any gene: 8. The CDR3 sequence is 15 residues long. The CDR3 loop reads CASGQGQGVNTEAFF. The CDR3 bases are TGTGCCAGCGGACAGGGTCAGGGCGTGAACACTGAAGCTTTCTTT.

V is TRBV5-3 and J is TRBJ1-5, with a weak D call TRBD1 (6 bases). TRBV5-3 is an ORF; its function is uncertain. V was cut by 4 bases and J by 0 bases, with 8 bases left in between. This CDR3 spans 14 amino acids. CDR3 DNA sequence: TGTGCCAGAAGCCGGACAGATAGCAATCAGCCCCAGCATTTT. Its translation: CARSRTDSNQPQHF.